A single sample is the source of the 12 T cell receptor beta chains below, sequenced in a study of cytomegalovirus exposure and HLA in healthy donors. In the PCR, 60 Vbeta and 13 Jbeta primers were used. Data came from immunoSEQ multiplex PCR; TCRdb stores just in-frame clones and leaves some out. The table includes approximately 52,000 clones, over 55% detected once. The sequenced material came from PBMCs. These receptors were obtained from a man aged 35 to 55 in good health and CMV-seropositive.

This chain connects TRBV7-9 to TRBJ1-4; D is possibly TRBD1 (6 bases). From germline, CDR1 is SEHNR and CDR2 FQNEAQ (reference sequence). This CDR3 region has 13 residues. The V end lost 1 base, the J end lost 6 bases, and 6 bases lay between the germline ends. Written as DNA, the CDR3 is TGTGCCAGCAGCTTAGACAGGGATGAAAAACTGTTTTTT. It specifies CASSLDRDEKLFF. Using reference TRBV7-9 and TRBJ1-4 for the parts outside the CDR3, the full variable domain is DTGVSQNPRHKITKRGQNVTFRCDPISEHNRLYWYRQTLGQGPEFLTYFQNEAQLEKSRLLSDRFSAERPKGSFSTLEIQRTEQGDSAMYLCASSLDRDEKLFFGSGTQLSVL.

This CDR3 is CASSLLARADTQYF. The CDR3 nucleotides read TGTGCCAGCAGCTTACTAGCAAGGGCAGATACGCAGTATTTT. The chain uses TRBV5-6 and TRBJ2-3; the D gene is possibly TRBD2 (6 bases). CDR1 SGHDT and CDR2 YYEEEE come from the germline V gene. V lost 2 bases and J 4 bases, leaving 11 bases between the germline ends. The CDR3 consists of 14 residues.

This clone was seen only once. The rearrangement links TRBV2 to TRBJ1-2; D ambiguous. The germline CDR1 and CDR2 sequences are SNHLY and FYNNEI. Trimming shortened V by 6 bases and J by 4 bases, and 12 bases separated the two germline ends. The CDR3 is 13 residues long. CDR3 amino acids: CASSEGATYGYTF. DNA for the CDR3: TGTGCCAGCAGCGAGGGCGCGACCTATGGCTACACCTTC.

This clone was seen a few times. The chain joins TRBV6-5 to TRBJ2-7; 11 nucleotides align to TRBD1. The CDR3 spans 15 residues. Germline CDR1 is MNHEY and CDR2 is SVGAGI. Germline trimming cut 2 bases from V and 6 bases from J; bases unmatched to any gene: 6. CDR3 coding DNA: TGTGCCAGCAGTTACGACCGGGACAGGGGGGGCGAGCAGTACTTC. Its protein product is CASSYDRDRGGEQYF.

This clone was observed once. The chain combines TRBV19 with TRBJ1-5; no clear D gene. V was pared by 9 bases and J by 2 bases, with 11 bases between. Germline CDR1 reads LNHDA; CDR2 reads SQIVND (reference sequence). The CDR3 runs to 13 residues. DNA of the CDR3: TGTGCCAGCGCAATACCAGGCAATCAGCCCCAGCATTTT. Its translation is CASAIPGNQPQHF.

The rearrangement links TRBV9 to TRBJ1-1; D not resolved. CDR1 and CDR2 (germline): SGDLS, YYNGEE. The CDR3 extends over 18 amino acids. V lost 3 bases and J 1 base, leaving 22 bases between the germline ends. The CDR3: CASSGAGRVGQGNTEAFF. In DNA, the CDR3 is TGTGCCAGCAGCGGGGCGGGGAGAGTAGGGCAAGGGAACACTGAAGCTTTCTTT.

The chain has TRBV7-2 and TRBJ1-2; the D gene is possibly TRBD1 (6 bases). Germline V CDR1 and CDR2: SGHTA, FQGNSA. The length of the CDR3 is 14 residues. V was trimmed by 6 bases and J by 2 bases, leaving 13 bases between them. The CDR3 reads CASRNRDLNYGYTF. In DNA form, the CDR3 reads TGTGCCAGCAGAAACAGGGACCTAAACTATGGCTACACCTTC.

The chain is built from TRBV19 and TRBJ1-5, with no clear D. CDR3 length equals 14 residues. Germline V lookup: CDR1 LNHDA, CDR2 SQIVND (reference sequence). Trimming removed 6 bases at V and 1 base at J, with 10 bases between. Written as DNA, the CDR3 is TGTGCCAGTAGAGAGGTGTTGAGCAATCAGCCCCAGCATTTT. Protein sequence: CASREVLSNQPQHF.

This clone was counted only a few times. This sequence joins TRBV7-6 and TRBJ1-1, with a tentative D call TRBD1 (6 bases). Germline values: CDR1 SGHVS, CDR2 FNYEAQ. Trimming shortened V by 1 base and J by 3 bases, and 12 bases separated the two germline ends. The CDR3 is made up of 15 amino acids. The CDR3 DNA follows: TGTGCCAGCAGCTTAGGACAGGAGGTAGACACTGAAGCTTTCTTT. It encodes CASSLGQEVDTEAFF.

The chain uses TRBV5-4 and TRBJ2-7; D perhaps matches TRBD2 (6 bases). The CDR3 covers 15 residues. Germline V lookup: CDR1 SGHNT, CDR2 YYREEE (reference sequence). Trimming left V 4 bases short and J 2 bases short, with 16 bases between. CDR3 residues: CASSPGDLGTYEQYF. CDR3 nucleotide sequence: TGTGCCAGCAGCCCGGGGGACTTGGGGACCTACGAGCAGTACTTC.

The chain joins TRBV15 to TRBJ2-3, with TRBD2 as a possible D gene (6 bases). This CDR3 is 16 amino acids long. The germline gives CDR1 LNHNV, CDR2 YYDKDF (reference sequence). The V end was cut by 3 bases, the J end by 2 bases, with 15 bases between. The CDR3 protein is CATSRRRGETTDTQYF. The CDR3 nucleotides are TGTGCCACCAGCAGGCGGCGGGGCGAAACCACAGATACGCAGTATTTT.

The CDR3 bases are TGTGCCAGCAGCCCAGACAGAAGGGAGACCCAGTACTTC. Translation gives CASSPDRRETQYF. V gene TRBV7-2 combines with J gene TRBJ2-5, with D possibly being TRBD1 (5 bases). The CDR3 is made up of 13 amino acids. Germline V gene data show CDR1 as SGHTA and CDR2 as FQGNSA. The ends were cut back, 5 bases at V and 5 bases at J, with 12 bases in the middle.